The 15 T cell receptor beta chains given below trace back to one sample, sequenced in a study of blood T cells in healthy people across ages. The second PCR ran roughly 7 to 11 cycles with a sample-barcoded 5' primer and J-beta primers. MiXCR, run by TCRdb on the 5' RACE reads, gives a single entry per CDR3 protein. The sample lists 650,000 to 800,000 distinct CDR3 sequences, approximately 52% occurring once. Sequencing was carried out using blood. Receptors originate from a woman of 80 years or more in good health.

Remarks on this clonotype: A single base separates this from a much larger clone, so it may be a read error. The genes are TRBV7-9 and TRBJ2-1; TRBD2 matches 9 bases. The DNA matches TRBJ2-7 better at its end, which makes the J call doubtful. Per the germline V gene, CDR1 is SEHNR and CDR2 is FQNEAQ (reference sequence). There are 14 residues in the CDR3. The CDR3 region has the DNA TGTGCCAGCGCGCGGGAGGGCCGCTACAATGAGCAGTACTTC. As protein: CASAREGRYNEQYF.

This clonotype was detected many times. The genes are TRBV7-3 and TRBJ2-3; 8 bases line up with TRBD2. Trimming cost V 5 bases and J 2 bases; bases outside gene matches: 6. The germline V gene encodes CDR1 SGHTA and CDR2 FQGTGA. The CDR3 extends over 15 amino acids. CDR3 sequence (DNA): TGTGCCAGCAGCGGCGGGGGGTCCCTCACAGATACGCAGTATTTT. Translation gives CASSGGGSLTDTQYF.

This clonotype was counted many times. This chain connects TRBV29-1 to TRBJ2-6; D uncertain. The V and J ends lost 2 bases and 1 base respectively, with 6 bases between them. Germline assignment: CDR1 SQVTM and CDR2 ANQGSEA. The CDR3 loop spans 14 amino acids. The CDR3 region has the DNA TGCAGCGTTGAAACGATTTCTGGGGCCAACGTCCTGACTTTC. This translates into CSVETISGANVLTF.

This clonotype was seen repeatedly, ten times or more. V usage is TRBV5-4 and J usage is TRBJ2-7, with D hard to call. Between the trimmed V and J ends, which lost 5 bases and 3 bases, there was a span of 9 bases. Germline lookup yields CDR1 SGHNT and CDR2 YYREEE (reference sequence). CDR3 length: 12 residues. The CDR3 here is CASSREGYEQYF. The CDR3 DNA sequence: TGTGCCAGCAGTAGGGAAGGCTACGAGCAGTACTTC. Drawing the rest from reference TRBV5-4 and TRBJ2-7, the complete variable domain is ETGVTQSPTHLIKTRGQQVTLRCSSQSGHNTVSWYQQALGQGPQFIFQYYREEENGRGNFPPRFSGLQFPNYSSELNVNALELDDSALYLCASSREGYEQYFGPGTRLTVT.

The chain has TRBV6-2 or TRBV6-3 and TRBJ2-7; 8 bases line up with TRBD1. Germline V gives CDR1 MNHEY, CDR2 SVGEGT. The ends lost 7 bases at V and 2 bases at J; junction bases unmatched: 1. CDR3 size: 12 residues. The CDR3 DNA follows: TGTGCCAGCACGGACAGGGCCTACGAGCAGTACTTC. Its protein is CASTDRAYEQYF.

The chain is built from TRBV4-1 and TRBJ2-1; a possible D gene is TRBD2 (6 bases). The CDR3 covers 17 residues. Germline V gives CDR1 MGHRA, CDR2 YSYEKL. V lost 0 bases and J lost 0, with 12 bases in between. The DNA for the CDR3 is TGCGCCAGCAGCCAAGATGGGGGGAGGAGCTCCTACAATGAGCAGTTCTTC. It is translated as CASSQDGGRSSYNEQFF.

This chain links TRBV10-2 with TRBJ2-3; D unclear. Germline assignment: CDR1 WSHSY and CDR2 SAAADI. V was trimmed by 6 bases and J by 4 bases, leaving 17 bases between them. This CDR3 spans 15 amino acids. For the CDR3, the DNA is TGCGCCAGCAGCTACGACCCTTGGATGGCAGATACGCAGTATTTT. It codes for CASSYDPWMADTQYF.

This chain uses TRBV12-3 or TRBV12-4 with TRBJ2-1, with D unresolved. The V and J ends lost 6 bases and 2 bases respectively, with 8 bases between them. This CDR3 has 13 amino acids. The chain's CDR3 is CASSTKAYNEQFF. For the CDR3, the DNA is TGTGCCAGCAGCACGAAGGCCTACAATGAGCAGTTCTTC.

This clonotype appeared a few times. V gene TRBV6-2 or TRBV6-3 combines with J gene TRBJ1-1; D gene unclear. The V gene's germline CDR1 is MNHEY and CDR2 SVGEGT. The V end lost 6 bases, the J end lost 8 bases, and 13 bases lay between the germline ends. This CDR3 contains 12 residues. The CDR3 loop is CASSGVPLEAFF. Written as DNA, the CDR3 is TGTGCCAGCAGCGGGGTACCCCTCGAAGCTTTCTTT.

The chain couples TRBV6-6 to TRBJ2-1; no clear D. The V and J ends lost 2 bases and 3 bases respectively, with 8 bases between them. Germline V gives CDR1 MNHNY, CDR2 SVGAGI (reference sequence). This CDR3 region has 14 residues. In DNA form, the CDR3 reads TGTGCCAGCAGTTACAACGGCCGCTACAATGAGCAGTTCTTC. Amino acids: CASSYNGRYNEQFF.

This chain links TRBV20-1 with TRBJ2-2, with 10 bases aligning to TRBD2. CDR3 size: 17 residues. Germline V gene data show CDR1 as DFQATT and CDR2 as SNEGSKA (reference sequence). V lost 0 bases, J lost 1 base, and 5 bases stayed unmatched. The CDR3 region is CSAREELAGLNTGELFF. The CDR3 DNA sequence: TGCAGTGCTAGAGAGGAACTAGCGGGGCTGAACACCGGGGAGCTGTTTTTT.

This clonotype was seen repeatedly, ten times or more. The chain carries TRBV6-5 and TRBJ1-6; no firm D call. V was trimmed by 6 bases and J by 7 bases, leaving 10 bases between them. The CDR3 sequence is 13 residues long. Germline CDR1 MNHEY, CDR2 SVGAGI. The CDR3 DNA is TGTGCCAGCAGGAGGGATGGGAATTCACCCCTCCACTTT. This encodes CASRRDGNSPLHF.

The chain's CDR3 is CASSLGLAGATSYEQYF. CDR3 DNA: TGTGCCAGCAGCTTAGGGCTAGCGGGAGCGACCTCCTACGAGCAGTACTTC. The chain carries TRBV7-2 and TRBJ2-7, with 10 bases aligning to TRBD2. This CDR3 region has 17 residues. The germline CDR1 and CDR2 sequences are SGHTA and FQGNSA. The trim removed 1 base at V and 0 bases at J, leaving 6 bases unmatched.

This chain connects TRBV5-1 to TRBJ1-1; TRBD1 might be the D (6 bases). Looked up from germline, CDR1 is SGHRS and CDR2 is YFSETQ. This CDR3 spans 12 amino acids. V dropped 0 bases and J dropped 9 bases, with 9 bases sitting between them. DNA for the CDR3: TGCGCCAGCAGCTTGGAAGGACAGCAAGCTTTCTTT. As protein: CASSLEGQQAFF.

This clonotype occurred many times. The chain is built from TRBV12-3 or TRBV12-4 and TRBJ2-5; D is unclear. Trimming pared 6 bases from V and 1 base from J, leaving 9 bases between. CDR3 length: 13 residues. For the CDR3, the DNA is TGTGCCAGCAGGCAGGATCTCCAAGAGACCCAGTACTTC. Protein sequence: CASRQDLQETQYF.